This TCR beta chain was sequenced in a study of control samples from healthy donors and cancer patients (dated by TCRdb to 2018 to 2021). This clone was seen just once. The antigen it binds to is not known. There are no base qualities to consult, and no much larger clone falls within one base. Via the germline V gene, CDR1 is MGHDK and CDR2 SYGVNS. Spanning cysteine to phenylalanine, the CDR3 consists of 14 amino acids. CDR3 DNA is the only sequence kept; it has 42 bases, read in frame from the first base. V is cut by 3 bases and J by 7 bases, and the space between the germline ends is 10 bases. Receptor libraries were prepared by the immunoSEQ multiplex PCR assay. The immuneACCESS repertoire file appears here via TCRdb, limited to in-frame rearrangements. These files lack a portion of the clones; in checked studies, under half of the deficit traces to unresolved V genes, and the cause of the others is not known. In this sample the table shows tens of thousands of clones, about 94% of which occur a single time. The ten largest clones take up 2.5% to 3% of the sample.

What was sequenced was blood. The sequence was obtained from a young woman in good health. The chain is assembled from TRBV25-1 and TRBJ1-6, and possibly TRBD1, on 5 matching bases. The CDR3 region reads CASSETVPNSPLHF. The sequence in DNA is TGTGCCAGCAGTGAGACAGTGCCAAATTCACCCCTCCACTTT.